This T cell receptor beta chain originates from a study of shared clonotypes between healthy human individuals. General study results and limits: Memory subsets generally showed lower estimated richness than naive subsets. The donor pool, a small one, limited the genetic and exposure-history diversity represented.

Comment on this clone: Its antigen is undetermined.

Naive CD8 cells, CD45RO-negative and positively selected for CCR7, excluded terminally differentiated effector memory CD45RA+ cells. Germline CDR1 is SGHAT and CDR2 is FQNNGV. CDR3 length equals 15 residues. J lost 7 bases, V lost 4 bases, and 9 bases had no gene match. Profiled with immunoSEQ multiplex PCR; TCRdb holds only in-frame clones, not every one. The table lists some 740,000 clones, about 91% of them singletons. Sequenced: naive CD8+ T cells sorted from blood. The V and J genes are TRBV11-2 and TRBJ2-2, with 7 bases matching TRBD1. This TCR was sampled from a man aged 25 to 40 in good health. CDR3 in DNA: TGTGCCAGCAGCTACCAGAGGACAGGCCACGGGGAGCTGTTTTTT. Protein sequence: CASSYQRTGHGELFF. Filled out from reference TRBV11-2 and TRBJ2-2, the complete variable domain reads EAGVAQSPRYKIIEKRQSVAFWCNPISGHATLYWYQQILGQGPKLLIQFQNNGVVDDSQLPKDRFSAERLKGVDSTLKIQPAKLEDSAVYLCASSYQRTGHGELFFGEGSRLTVL.